Below are 8 T cell receptor beta chains sequenced from a single sample in a study of cytomegalovirus exposure and HLA in healthy donors. It was with 60 Vbeta and 13 Jbeta primers that the PCR ran. Clones were sequenced by immunoSEQ multiplex PCR, and TCRdb holds only the in-frame ones, with some missing. The sample holds some 76,000 clones; roughly 80% are singletons and the top ten take roughly 2.6%. Sequenced sample: PBMCs. All receptors derive from a woman between 50 and 59 years old in good health and CMV-seronegative.

Here the CDR3 DNA reads TGTGCCAGCAGCCCGACAGGGGGTTGGGCTAACTATGGCTACACCTTC. It encodes CASSPTGGWANYGYTF. V gene TRBV11-2 combines with J gene TRBJ1-2; 9 bases line up with TRBD1. This CDR3 contains 16 residues. Unmatched junction bases numbered 7, after V lost 5 bases and J lost 0 bases. Germline lookup yields CDR1 SGHAT and CDR2 FQNNGV.

The chain links TRBV7-9 to TRBJ2-5, with 7 positions matching TRBD1. The junction had 5 bases not matched to a gene; V was cut back by 0 bases and J by 4 bases. CDR3 length: 15 residues. CDR1 and CDR2 from the germline V gene are SEHNR and FQNEAQ (reference sequence). The CDR3 protein is CASSLAIDRAETQYF. DNA of the CDR3: TGTGCCAGCAGCTTAGCTATAGACAGGGCAGAGACCCAGTACTTC.

The chain links TRBV7-9 to TRBJ2-5, with 8 nucleotides matching TRBD1. V lost 5 bases, J lost 5 bases, and 7 bases stayed unmatched. The CDR3 loop spans 14 amino acids. Germline-derived CDR1 and CDR2 are SEHNR and FQNEAQ (reference sequence). The CDR3 DNA follows: TGTGCCAGCAGCATCAGGACAGGGTGGGAGACCCAGTACTTC. Protein: CASSIRTGWETQYF.

This clone was counted a single time. The chain carries TRBV5-1 and TRBJ2-1, with TRBD1 identical over 11 bases. Looked up from germline, CDR1 is SGHRS and CDR2 is YFSETQ. With 4 bases clipped from V and 7 bases from J, the junction kept 10 bases outside the gene matches. The CDR3 contains 16 residues. CDR3 protein: CASSLPGTGGVNEQFF. CDR3 in DNA: TGCGCCAGCAGCCTTCCCGGGACAGGGGGGGTAAATGAGCAGTTCTTC.

This clone appeared once. Written as DNA, the CDR3 is TGTGCCAGCAGGGCCAAGGAGGAGACCCAGTACTTC. It codes for CASRAKEETQYF. This sequence joins TRBV28 and TRBJ2-5; the D is unclear. With 6 bases removed from V and 5 bases from J, the gap between germline ends came to 10 bases. CDR3 length: 12 amino acids. The germline CDR1 and CDR2 sequences are MDHEN and SYDVKM.

The rearrangement uses TRBV11-2 and TRBJ1-1, with D perhaps TRBD1 (6 bases). The CDR3 has 13 amino acids. CDR1 is SGHAT and CDR2 is FQNNGV in the germline V gene. V dropped 6 bases and J dropped 1 base, with 9 bases sitting between them. CDR3 nucleotide sequence: TGTGCCAGCAGGGGGGCAGGGAACACTGAAGCTTTCTTT. Translated, it gives CASRGAGNTEAFF.

The V call is TRBV10-1, the J call TRBJ2-7, with 7 bases fitting TRBD1. Unmatched junction bases numbered 2, after V lost 6 bases and J lost 0 bases. Germline V gene data show CDR1 as WNHNN and CDR2 as SYGVQD (reference sequence). This CDR3 region has 13 residues. CDR3 nucleotide sequence: TGCGCCAGCAGCGCAGGGGGCTCCTACGAGCAGTACTTC. It yields the protein CASSAGGSYEQYF.

This rearrangement joins TRBV4-2 to TRBJ2-3; TRBD2 agrees at 8 bases. In germline, CDR1 is LGHNA, CDR2 YNFKEQ. Trimming removed 4 bases from V and 0 bases from J; junction bases left unmatched: 3. The CDR3 totals 15 residues. The CDR3 nucleotides are TGTGCCAGCAGCCGGGCTAGCGGGAGCACAGATACGCAGTATTTT. This translates into CASSRASGSTDTQYF.